The TCR beta chain described here comes from a study of T cell repertoires in cytomegalovirus infection. The V gene end was trimmed by 6 bases and the J gene end by 1 base; junction bases not matched to a gene: 5. This CDR3 has 14 residues. Looked up from germline, CDR1 is SGHAT and CDR2 is FQNNGV. MiXCR, run by TCRdb on the reads, gives a single entry per CDR3 protein. This sample carries 570,000 or so distinct CDR3 sequences, 40% of them seen once, and the ten largest clones take over 45%. The table lists this clonotype with many counts. Its antigen is not known. This chain links TRBV11-2 with TRBJ1-1; 7 bases agree with TRBD1. This TCR derives from a human donor in good health (CMV status not recorded). Some clones in this sample may be carry-over from other donors' samples. This specimen was cultured PBMCs, taken from culture after CMV antigen stimulation. As DNA, the CDR3 is TGTGCCAGCAGGACGGGACAGACGAACACTGAAGCTTTCTTT. Amino acids: CASRTGQTNTEAFF.